Sequencing of this TCR beta chain was carried out in a study of cytomegalovirus exposure and HLA in healthy donors. Study summary: There were 90 million to 130 million unique TCR beta sequences, drawn from about 190 million T cells, in an earlier analysis.

With regard to this clone: Its specificity is not known.

Both 60 Vbeta primers and 13 Jbeta primers went into the PCR. Libraries were prepared by immunoSEQ multiplex PCR; TCRdb keeps only in-frame clonotypes and omits some of them. The sample has over 150,000 clones; more than 60% are singletons. This CDR3 contains 14 residues. Germline CDR1 reads MNHEY; CDR2 reads SVGAGI. The V gene end was trimmed by 7 bases and the J gene end by 3 bases; junction bases not matched to a gene: 2. Overall study findings and caveats: In a later analysis, the majority of CMV-associated beta chains seemingly showed HLA restriction. Presence/absence analyses took donor sequencing depth as roughly uniform.

Sample: PBMCs. V usage is TRBV6-5 and J usage is TRBJ2-5; 13 nucleotides match TRBD2. The source is a man aged 35-49 years in good health and CMV-seronegative. The CDR3 reads CASTGLAGEETQYF. The CDR3 nucleotides read TGTGCCAGCACTGGACTAGCGGGGGAAGAGACCCAGTACTTC.